The 4 T cell receptor beta chains below come from one sample, sequenced in a study of immune evolution from preneoplasia to lung adenocarcinoma. This table comes from immunoSEQ multiplex PCR, and its TCRdb copy is limited to in-frame clones, with some not included. The sample includes about 8,000 clones, nearly 80% of them seen just once. The sequenced sample consisted of FFPE adjacent normal lung tissue. These receptors all stem from a person aged 55-80 years with lung adenocarcinoma.

This clone was found a few times. This rearrangement joins TRBV5-4 to TRBJ1-2, with D hard to call. CDR3 length equals 15 residues. Germline CDR1 is SGHNT and CDR2 is YYREEE (reference sequence). Trimming took 2 bases from V and 5 from J, leaving 16 bases between them. CDR3 bases: TGTGCCAGCAGCTTATCGACTCCGCCTGAATATGGCTACACCTTC. Residues: CASSLSTPPEYGYTF.

The chain links TRBV5-1 to TRBJ2-3, with 7 bases matching TRBD2. The V segment lost 4 bases and the J segment 2 bases; nucleotides outside the gene matches: 10. Germline CDR1 reads SGHRS; CDR2 reads YFSETQ. The CDR3 totals 16 residues. The CDR3 here is CASSGGLGHYTDTQYF. CDR3 bases: TGCGCCAGCAGCGGCGGACTAGGCCACTACACAGATACGCAGTATTTT.

The chain combines TRBV7-9 with TRBJ2-7; 8 nucleotides align to TRBD2. The CDR3 spans 13 residues. Germline V gene sequence: CDR1 SEHNR, CDR2 FQNEAQ (reference sequence). After removal of 3 bases from V and 5 bases from J, the junction contained 3 bases not matched to a gene. The CDR3 bases are TGTGCCAGCAGCTTGGGACTAGATGACGAGCAGTACTTC. Protein product: CASSLGLDDEQYF.

The chain carries TRBV2 and TRBJ2-1, with 7 nucleotides matching TRBD2. The CDR3 is 14 residues long. V lost 6 bases, J lost 2 bases, and 4 bases stayed unmatched. The germline V gene has CDR1 SNHLY and CDR2 FYNNEI. The CDR3 loop reads CASRLAPAYNEQFF. The CDR3, as DNA: TGTGCCAGCAGACTAGCGCCGGCCTACAATGAGCAGTTCTTC.